Described below is a single TCR beta chain sequence and its context. Assay used: immunoSEQ multiplex PCR; TCRdb lists only in-frame clones, some missing. The sample lists about 100,000 clones; 80% to 95% were seen once. This sample was taken from a study of blood T cell repertoires in COVID-19. Seattle patients were enrolled while actively infected and followed longitudinally. The CDR3 loop spans 13 amino acids. In germline, CDR1 is LGHDT, CDR2 YNNKEL (reference sequence). V gave up 6 bases and J gave up 3 bases, with 11 bases separating them. This chain uses TRBV3-1 (or the pseudogene TRBV3-2) with TRBJ1-2; tentatively, D is TRBD1 (6 bases). This sequence was found in a woman in her fifties or sixties with COVID-19, enrolled during active disease. Sequencing was done on a sample of peripheral blood. CDR3 DNA: TGTGCCAGCAGTTTCGACAGGTACTATGGCTACACCTTC. It is translated as CASSFDRYYGYTF.